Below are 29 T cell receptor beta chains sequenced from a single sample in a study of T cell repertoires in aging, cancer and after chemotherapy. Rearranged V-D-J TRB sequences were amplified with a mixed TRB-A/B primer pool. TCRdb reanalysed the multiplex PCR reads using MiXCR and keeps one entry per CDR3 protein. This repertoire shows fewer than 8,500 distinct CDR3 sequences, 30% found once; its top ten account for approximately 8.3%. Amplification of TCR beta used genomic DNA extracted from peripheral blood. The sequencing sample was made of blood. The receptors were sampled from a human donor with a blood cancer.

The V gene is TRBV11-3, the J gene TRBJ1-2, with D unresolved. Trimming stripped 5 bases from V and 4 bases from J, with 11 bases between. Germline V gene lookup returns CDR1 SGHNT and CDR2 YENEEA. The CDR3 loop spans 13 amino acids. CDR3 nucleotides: TGTGCCAGCAGCCCGCAGATTCTCTATGGCTACACCTTC. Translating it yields CASSPQILYGYTF.

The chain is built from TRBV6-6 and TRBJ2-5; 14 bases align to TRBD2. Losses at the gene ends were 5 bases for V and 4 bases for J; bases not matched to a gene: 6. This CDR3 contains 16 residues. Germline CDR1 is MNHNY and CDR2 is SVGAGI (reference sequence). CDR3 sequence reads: CASSKGLAGGRETQYF. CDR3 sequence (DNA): TGTGCCAGCAGTAAAGGACTAGCGGGGGGCCGAGAGACCCAGTACTTC.

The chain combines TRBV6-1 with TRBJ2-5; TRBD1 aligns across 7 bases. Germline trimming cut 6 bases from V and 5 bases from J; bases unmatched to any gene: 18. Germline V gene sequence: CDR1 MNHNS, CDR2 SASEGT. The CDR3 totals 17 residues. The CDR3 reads CASSHTGSWQGVETQYF. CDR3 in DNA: TGTGCCAGCAGCCACACGGGGTCGTGGCAGGGGGTCGAGACCCAGTACTTC.

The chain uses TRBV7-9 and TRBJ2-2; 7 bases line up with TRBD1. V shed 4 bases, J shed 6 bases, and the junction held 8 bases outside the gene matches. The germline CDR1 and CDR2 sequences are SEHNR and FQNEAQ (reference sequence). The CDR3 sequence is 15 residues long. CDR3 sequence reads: CASSSQTQGAGELFF. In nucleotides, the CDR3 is TGTGCCAGCAGCTCACAGACCCAGGGGGCCGGGGAGCTGTTTTTT.

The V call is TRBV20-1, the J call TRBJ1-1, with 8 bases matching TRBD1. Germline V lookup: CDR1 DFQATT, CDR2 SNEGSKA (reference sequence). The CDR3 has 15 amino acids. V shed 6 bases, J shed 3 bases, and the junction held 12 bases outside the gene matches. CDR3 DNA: TGCAGTGCCTGTCGGCAGGGGGCCGGGGACACTGAAGCTTTCTTT. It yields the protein CSACRQGAGDTEAFF.

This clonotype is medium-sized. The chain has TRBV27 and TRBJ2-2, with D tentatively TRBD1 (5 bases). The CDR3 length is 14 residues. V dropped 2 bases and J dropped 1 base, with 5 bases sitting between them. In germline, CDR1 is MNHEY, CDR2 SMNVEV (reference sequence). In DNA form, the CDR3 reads TGTGCCAGCAGTTTAAGGGGGAACACCGGGGAGCTGTTTTTT. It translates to CASSLRGNTGELFF.

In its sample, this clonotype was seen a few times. CDR3 nucleotide sequence: TGTGCCTGGAGTCTGGCAGATACGCAGTATTTT. Translated, it gives CAWSLADTQYF. The chain is built from TRBV30 and TRBJ2-3; D is ambiguous. Trimming stripped 2 bases from V and 4 bases from J, with 4 bases between. Germline V gives CDR1 GTSNPN, CDR2 SVGIG (reference sequence). The length of the CDR3 is 11 residues.

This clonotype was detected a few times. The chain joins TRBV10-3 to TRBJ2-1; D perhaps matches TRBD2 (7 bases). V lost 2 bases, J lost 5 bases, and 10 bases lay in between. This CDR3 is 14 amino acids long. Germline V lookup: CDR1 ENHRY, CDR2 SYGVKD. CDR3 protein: CAISEGGAHNEQFF. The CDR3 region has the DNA TGTGCCATCAGTGAGGGGGGGGCCCACAATGAGCAGTTCTTC.

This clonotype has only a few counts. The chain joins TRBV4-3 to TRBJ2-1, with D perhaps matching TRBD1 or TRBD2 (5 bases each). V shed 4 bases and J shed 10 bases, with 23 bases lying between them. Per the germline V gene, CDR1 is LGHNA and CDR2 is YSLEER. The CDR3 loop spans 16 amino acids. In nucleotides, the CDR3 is TGCGCCAGCAGCCTCGACAGACTACGAACCCGTCCCGAGCAGTTCTTC. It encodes CASSLDRLRTRPEQFF.

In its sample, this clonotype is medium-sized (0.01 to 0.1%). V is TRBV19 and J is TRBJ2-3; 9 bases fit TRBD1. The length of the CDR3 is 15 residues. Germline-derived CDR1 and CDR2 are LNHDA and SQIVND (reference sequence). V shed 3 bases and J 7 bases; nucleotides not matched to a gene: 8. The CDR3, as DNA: TGTGCCAGTAGTATCGGGACAGGGAGCTTGAATACGCAGTATTTT. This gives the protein CASSIGTGSLNTQYF.

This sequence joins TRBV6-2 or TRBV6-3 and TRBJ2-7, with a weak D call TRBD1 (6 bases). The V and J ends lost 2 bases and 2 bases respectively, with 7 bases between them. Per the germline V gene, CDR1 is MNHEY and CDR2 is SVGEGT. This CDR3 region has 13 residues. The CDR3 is CASSYRDTYEQYF. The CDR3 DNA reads TGTGCCAGCAGTTACCGGGACACCTACGAGCAGTACTTC.

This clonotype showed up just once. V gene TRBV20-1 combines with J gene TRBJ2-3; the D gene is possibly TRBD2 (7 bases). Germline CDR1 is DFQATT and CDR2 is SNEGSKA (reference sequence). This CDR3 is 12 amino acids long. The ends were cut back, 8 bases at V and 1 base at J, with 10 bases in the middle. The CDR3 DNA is TGCAGTAAAGGGGGGGGCACAGATACGCAGTATTTT. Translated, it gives CSKGGGTDTQYF.

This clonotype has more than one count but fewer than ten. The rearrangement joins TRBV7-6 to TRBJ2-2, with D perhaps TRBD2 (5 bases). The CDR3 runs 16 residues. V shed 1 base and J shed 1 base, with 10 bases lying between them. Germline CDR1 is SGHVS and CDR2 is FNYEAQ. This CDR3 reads CASSLEGGQNTGELFF. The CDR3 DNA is TGTGCCAGCAGCTTAGAGGGCGGGCAGAACACCGGGGAGCTGTTTTTT. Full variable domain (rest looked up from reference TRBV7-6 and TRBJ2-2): GAGVSQSPRYKVTKRGQDVALRCDPISGHVSLYWYRQALGQGPEFLTYFNYEAQQDKSGLPNDRFSAERPEGSISTLTIQRTEQRDSAMYRCASSLEGGQNTGELFFGEGSRLTVL.

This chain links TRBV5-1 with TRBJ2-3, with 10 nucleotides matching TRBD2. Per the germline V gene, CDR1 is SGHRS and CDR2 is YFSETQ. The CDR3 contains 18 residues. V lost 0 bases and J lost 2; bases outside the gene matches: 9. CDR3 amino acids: CASSLALAGGMTTDTQYF. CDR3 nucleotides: TGCGCCAGCAGCTTGGCGTTAGCGGGGGGAATGACCACAGATACGCAGTATTTT.

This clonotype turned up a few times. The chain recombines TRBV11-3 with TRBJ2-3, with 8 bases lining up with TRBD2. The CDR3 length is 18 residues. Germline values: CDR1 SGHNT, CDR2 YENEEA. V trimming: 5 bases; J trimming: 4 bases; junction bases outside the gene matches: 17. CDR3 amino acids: CASSPSTASGLVADTQYF. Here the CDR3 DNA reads TGTGCCAGCAGCCCGTCGACGGCTAGCGGGTTGGTCGCAGATACGCAGTATTTT.

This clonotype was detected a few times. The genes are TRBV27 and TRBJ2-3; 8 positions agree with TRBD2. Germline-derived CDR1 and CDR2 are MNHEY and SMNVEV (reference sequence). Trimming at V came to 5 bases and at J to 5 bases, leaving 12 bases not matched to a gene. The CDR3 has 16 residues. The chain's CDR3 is CASSGLSGGIRDTQYF. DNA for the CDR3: TGTGCCAGCAGTGGTCTCAGCGGGGGAATAAGAGATACGCAGTATTTT.

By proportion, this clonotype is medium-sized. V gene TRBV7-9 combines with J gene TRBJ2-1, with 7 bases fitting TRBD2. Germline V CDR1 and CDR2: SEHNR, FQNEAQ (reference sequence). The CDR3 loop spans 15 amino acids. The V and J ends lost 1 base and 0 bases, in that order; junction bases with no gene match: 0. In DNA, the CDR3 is TGTGCCAGCAGCTTAGGCGGGGGCTCCTACAATGAGCAGTTCTTC. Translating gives CASSLGGGSYNEQFF.

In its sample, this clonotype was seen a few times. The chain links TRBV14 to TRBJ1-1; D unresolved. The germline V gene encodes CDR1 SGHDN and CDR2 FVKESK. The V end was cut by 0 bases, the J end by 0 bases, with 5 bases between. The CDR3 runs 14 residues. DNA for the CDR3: TGTGCCAGCAGCCAAGAACCCATGAACACTGAAGCTTTCTTT. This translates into CASSQEPMNTEAFF. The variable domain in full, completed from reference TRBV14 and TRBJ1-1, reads EAGVTQFPSHSVIEKGQTVTLRCDPISGHDNLYWYRRVMGKEIKFLLHFVKESKQDESGMPNNRFLAERTGGTYSTLKVQPAELEDSGVYFCASSQEPMNTEAFFGQGTRLTVV.

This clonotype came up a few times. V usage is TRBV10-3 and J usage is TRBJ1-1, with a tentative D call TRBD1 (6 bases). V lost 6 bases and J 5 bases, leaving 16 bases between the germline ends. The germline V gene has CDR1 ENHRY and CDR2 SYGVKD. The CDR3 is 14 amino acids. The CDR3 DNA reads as TGTGCCATCAGCCCCCGGACAGTTTCGACTGAAGCTTTCTTT. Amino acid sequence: CAISPRTVSTEAFF.

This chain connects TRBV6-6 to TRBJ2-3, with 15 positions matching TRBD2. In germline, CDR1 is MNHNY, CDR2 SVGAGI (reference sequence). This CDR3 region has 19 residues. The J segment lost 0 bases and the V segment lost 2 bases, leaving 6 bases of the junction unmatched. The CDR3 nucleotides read TGTGCCAGCAGTTACGCCCCGGGACTAGCGGGGGGCAGCACAGATACGCAGTATTTT. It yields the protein CASSYAPGLAGGSTDTQYF.

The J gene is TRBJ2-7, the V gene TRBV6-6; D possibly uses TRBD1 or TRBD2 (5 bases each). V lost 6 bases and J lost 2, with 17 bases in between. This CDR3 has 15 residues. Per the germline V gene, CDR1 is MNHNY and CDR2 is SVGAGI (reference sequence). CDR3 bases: TGTGCCAGCAGGAGGGAGACAGCGGCCCCCTACGAGCAGTACTTC. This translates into CASRRETAAPYEQYF.

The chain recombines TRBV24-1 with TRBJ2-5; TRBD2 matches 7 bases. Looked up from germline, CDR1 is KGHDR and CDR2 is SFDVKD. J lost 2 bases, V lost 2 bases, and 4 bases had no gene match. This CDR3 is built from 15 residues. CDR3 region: CATSDSGTTQETQYF. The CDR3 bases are TGTGCCACCAGTGATTCCGGGACTACTCAAGAGACCCAGTACTTC.

The CDR3 region has the DNA TGTGCCAGCAGTTACGAGAGCGGGGGGGCCGATACGCAGTATTTT. This translates into CASSYESGGADTQYF. J is TRBJ2-3 and V is TRBV6-2 or TRBV6-3; TRBD2 matches at 10 bases. Unmatched junction bases numbered 5, after V lost 2 bases and J lost 6 bases. Per germline, CDR1 MNHEY and CDR2 SVGEGT. The CDR3 loop spans 15 amino acids.

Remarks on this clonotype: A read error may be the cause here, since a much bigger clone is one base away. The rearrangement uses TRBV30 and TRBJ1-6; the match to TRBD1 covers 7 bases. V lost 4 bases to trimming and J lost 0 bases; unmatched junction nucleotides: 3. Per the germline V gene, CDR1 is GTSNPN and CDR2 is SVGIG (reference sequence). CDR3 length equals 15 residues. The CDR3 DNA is TGTGCCTGGATGGGACAGACCTCCTATAATTCACCCCTCCACTTT. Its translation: CAWMGQTSYNSPLHF.

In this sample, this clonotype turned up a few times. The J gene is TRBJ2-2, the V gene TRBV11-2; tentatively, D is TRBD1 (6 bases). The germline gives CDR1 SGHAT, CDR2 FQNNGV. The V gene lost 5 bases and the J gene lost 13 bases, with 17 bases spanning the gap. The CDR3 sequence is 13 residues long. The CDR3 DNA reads TGTGCCAGCAGCCGGACATTGGGACAAAGGCTGTTTTTT. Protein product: CASSRTLGQRLFF.

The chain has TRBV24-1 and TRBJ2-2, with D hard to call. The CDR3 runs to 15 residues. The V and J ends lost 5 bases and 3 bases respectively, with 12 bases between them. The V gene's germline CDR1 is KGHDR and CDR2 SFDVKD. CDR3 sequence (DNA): TGTGCCACCAGTGCCTCGAACAGAGACACCGGGGAGCTGTTTTTT. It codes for CATSASNRDTGELFF.

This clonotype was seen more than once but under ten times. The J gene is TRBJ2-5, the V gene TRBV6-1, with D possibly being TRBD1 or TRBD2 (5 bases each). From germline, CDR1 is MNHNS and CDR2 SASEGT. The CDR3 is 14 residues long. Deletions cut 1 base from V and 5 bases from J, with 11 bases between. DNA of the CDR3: TGTGCCAGCAGTGAAGGAGGGGATGCGGAGACCCAGTACTTC. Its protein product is CASSEGGDAETQYF.

The chain's CDR3 is CASSYSSGTRCGTQYF. Written as DNA, the CDR3 is TGTGCCAGCAGTTACTCATCCGGGACTAGGTGTGGTACGCAGTATTTT. This chain uses TRBV6-5 with TRBJ2-3, with 8 bases matching TRBD2. This CDR3 is built from 16 residues. CDR1 MNHEY and CDR2 SVGAGI come from the germline V gene. V was clipped by 0 bases and J by 8 bases; unmatched bases: 10.

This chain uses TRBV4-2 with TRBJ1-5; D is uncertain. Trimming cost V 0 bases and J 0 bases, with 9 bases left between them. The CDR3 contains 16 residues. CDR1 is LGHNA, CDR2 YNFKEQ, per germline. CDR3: CASSQDSGYSNQPQHF. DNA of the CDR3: TGTGCCAGCAGCCAAGATAGCGGGTATAGCAATCAGCCCCAGCATTTT.